These 18 T cell receptor beta chains were all obtained from the same sample, sequenced in a study of blood T cell repertoires in COVID-19. The protocol was immunoSEQ multiplex PCR, while the TCRdb copy is restricted to in-frame clones and leaves out a portion. This table holds 250,000 or so clones, approximately 86% found once. Sequences were obtained from PBMCs or T cells enriched from blood (not recorded which). These receptors were obtained from a woman younger than 45 with acute COVID-19.

The chain uses TRBV6-6 and TRBJ1-3; 11 bases are shared with TRBD1. V shed 2 bases, J shed 9 bases, and the junction held 3 bases outside the gene matches. The CDR3 runs 14 residues. In germline, CDR1 is MNHNY, CDR2 SVGAGI (reference sequence). The CDR3 DNA is TGTGCCAGCAGTTACGGGACAGGGGGAGGCACCATATATTTT. Amino acid sequence: CASSYGTGGGTIYF.

The rearrangement joins TRBV18 to TRBJ2-3; D unclear. V lost 0 bases and J lost 0, with 4 bases in between. Germline CDR1 and CDR2: KGHSH and LQKENI. The CDR3 covers 14 residues. This CDR3 reads CASSPPASTDTQYF. The CDR3 bases are TGTGCCAGCTCACCACCGGCTAGCACAGATACGCAGTATTTT.

This sequence joins TRBV7-6 and TRBJ2-5; 8 positions match TRBD2. Per germline, CDR1 SGHVS and CDR2 FNYEAQ. The CDR3 is 13 residues long. Trimming took 6 bases from V and 5 from J; bases not matched to a gene: 5. The DNA for the CDR3 is TGTGCCAGCAGTCCGGGGGGGCAGGAGACCCAGTACTTC. It encodes CASSPGGQETQYF.

This chain links TRBV7-9 with TRBJ2-1, with TRBD2 as a possible D gene (5 bases). From germline, CDR1 is SEHNR and CDR2 FQNEAQ (reference sequence). V shed 4 bases and J shed 5 bases, with 18 bases lying between them. The CDR3 is 16 residues long. The CDR3 DNA sequence: TGTGCCAGCAGCTCCCCCCGGACTCTTACTCACAATGAGCAGTTCTTC. Its protein is CASSSPRTLTHNEQFF. Filled out from reference TRBV7-9 and TRBJ2-1, the complete variable domain reads DTGVSQNPRHKITKRGQNVTFRCDPISEHNRLYWYRQTLGQGPEFLTYFQNEAQLEKSRLLSDRFSAERPKGSFSTLEIQRTEQGDSAMYLCASSSPRTLTHNEQFFGPGTRLTVL.

CDR3 residues: CASSFGRGWTYEQYF. Here the CDR3 DNA reads TGTGCCAGCAGCTTTGGCAGGGGGTGGACCTACGAGCAGTACTTC. The chain recombines TRBV11-2 with TRBJ2-7, with TRBD1 identical over 7 bases. The J segment lost 2 bases and the V segment lost 3 bases, leaving 7 bases of the junction unmatched. CDR3 length: 15 residues. The germline V gene has CDR1 SGHAT and CDR2 FQNNGV.

The rearrangement links TRBV5-1 to TRBJ2-3, with 8 bases lining up with TRBD2. Trimming at V came to 4 bases and at J to 3 bases, leaving 7 bases not matched to a gene. Germline loops: CDR1 SGHRS, CDR2 YFSETQ. The CDR3 consists of 15 residues. CDR3 protein: CASSAGTSTTDTQYF. In DNA, the CDR3 is TGCGCCAGCAGCGCCGGGACTAGTACGACAGATACGCAGTATTTT.

The chain carries TRBV11-2 and TRBJ1-1; D is unresolved. The germline V gene has CDR1 SGHAT and CDR2 FQNNGV. The CDR3 has 12 amino acids. The V and J ends lost 4 bases and 9 bases respectively, with 12 bases between them. The CDR3 region has the DNA TGTGCCAGCAGCTCCCCGGCCGGGAAAGCTTTCTTT. Protein product: CASSSPAGKAFF.

In its sample, this clone was seen a few times. J is TRBJ2-3 and V is TRBV15; 9 bases fit TRBD2. Per the germline V gene, CDR1 is LNHNV and CDR2 is YYDKDF (reference sequence). CDR3 length: 17 residues. Germline trimming cut 8 bases from V and 2 bases from J; bases unmatched to any gene: 14. The CDR3 protein is CATSGGVSGGPTDTQYF. Here the CDR3 DNA reads TGTGCCACCTCGGGTGGGGTTAGCGGGGGACCCACAGATACGCAGTATTTT.

The rearrangement uses TRBV11-2 and TRBJ2-5, with D perhaps TRBD2 (5 bases). Germline V gene lookup returns CDR1 SGHAT and CDR2 FQNNGV. CDR3 length equals 14 residues. Trimming stripped 2 bases from V and 3 bases from J, with 10 bases between. The CDR3 sequence: CASSLSGSKETQYF. The CDR3 nucleotides read TGTGCCAGCAGCTTAAGCGGCAGCAAAGAGACCCAGTACTTC.

The chain combines TRBV19 with TRBJ2-2; 10 bases align to TRBD1. Germline V gene lookup returns CDR1 LNHDA and CDR2 SQIVND (reference sequence). The CDR3 spans 17 residues. With V trimmed by 3 bases and J by 4 bases, 8 bases remained unmatched. The CDR3 sequence: CASSIKTGGAGTGELFF. CDR3 DNA sequence: TGTGCCAGTAGTATTAAGACAGGGGGCGCCGGCACCGGGGAGCTGTTTTTT.

The chain is built from TRBV11-2 and TRBJ2-7, with D unclear. This CDR3 spans 13 amino acids. From germline, CDR1 is SGHAT and CDR2 FQNNGV. V lost 3 bases and J lost 5, with 11 bases in between. The CDR3 DNA is TGTGCCAGCAGCTTCGGCGGCCGGGACGAGCAGTACTTC. This translates into CASSFGGRDEQYF. The variable domain in full, completed from reference TRBV11-2 and TRBJ2-7, reads EAGVAQSPRYKIIEKRQSVAFWCNPISGHATLYWYQQILGQGPKLLIQFQNNGVVDDSQLPKDRFSAERLKGVDSTLKIQPAKLEDSAVYLCASSFGGRDEQYFGPGTRLTVT.

V is TRBV27 and J is TRBJ1-5; a possible D gene is TRBD1 (5 bases). Trimming took off 2 bases at V and 0 bases at J, with 8 bases between the two ends. The germline gives CDR1 MNHEY, CDR2 SMNVEV (reference sequence). The CDR3 runs 15 residues. The CDR3 region is CASSLGGYSNQPQHF. CDR3 nucleotide sequence: TGTGCCAGCAGTTTAGGGGGGTATAGCAATCAGCCCCAGCATTTT.

The chain links TRBV10-3 to TRBJ1-6, with D possibly TRBD1 on 5 matching bases. The length of the CDR3 is 16 residues. Trimming took off 2 bases at V and 0 bases at J, with 8 bases between the two ends. Per the germline V gene, CDR1 is ENHRY and CDR2 is SYGVKD. CDR3 sequence reads: CAISETGFSYNSPLHF. The CDR3 bases are TGTGCCATCAGTGAGACAGGTTTCTCCTATAATTCACCCCTCCACTTT.

In DNA, the CDR3 is TGTGCCAGCAGAAGCTCAGCGGGGGGCCGGTACGAGCAGTACTTC. This sequence encodes CASRSSAGGRYEQYF. J is TRBJ2-7 and V is TRBV27, with 9 bases that match TRBD2. The CDR3 sequence is 15 residues long. CDR1 MNHEY and CDR2 SMNVEV come from the germline V gene (reference sequence). The J segment lost 4 bases and the V segment lost 6 bases, leaving 10 bases of the junction unmatched.

The chain recombines TRBV9 with TRBJ1-4, with 7 nucleotides matching TRBD1. The germline V gene has CDR1 SGDLS and CDR2 YYNGEE. Unmatched junction bases numbered 3, after V lost 4 bases and J lost 3 bases. The CDR3 is 14 residues long. The CDR3: CASSTGDPNEKLFF. The CDR3 DNA reads TGTGCCAGCAGCACAGGGGACCCTAATGAAAAACTGTTTTTT.

This chain uses TRBV18 with TRBJ2-7; maybe TRBD2 (6 bases). Germline V gene lookup returns CDR1 KGHSH and CDR2 LQKENI. Trimming removed 6 bases at V and 4 bases at J, with 16 bases between. CDR3 length: 14 amino acids. The chain's CDR3 is CASSLAGMLYEQYF. CDR3 coding DNA: TGTGCCAGCTCGCTCGCGGGAATGCTTTACGAGCAGTACTTC.

J is TRBJ2-1 and V is TRBV7-9, with 13 positions matching TRBD2. Germline V gene lookup returns CDR1 SEHNR and CDR2 FQNEAQ (reference sequence). This CDR3 comprises 15 residues. Trimming at V came to 1 base and at J to 8 bases, leaving 2 bases not matched to a gene. The DNA for the CDR3 is TGTGCCAGCAGCTTAGGCACTAGCGGGGGGGATGAGCAGTTCTTC. Its translation is CASSLGTSGGDEQFF.

This sequence joins TRBV4-1 and TRBJ2-1; tentatively, D is TRBD1 (5 bases). The germline V gene has CDR1 MGHRA and CDR2 YSYEKL. The CDR3 totals 15 residues. V was pared by 4 bases and J by 9 bases, with 19 bases between. CDR3 protein: CASSLRTSGHGEQFF. The CDR3 bases are TGCGCCAGCAGCCTTCGGACATCAGGGCATGGTGAGCAGTTCTTC.